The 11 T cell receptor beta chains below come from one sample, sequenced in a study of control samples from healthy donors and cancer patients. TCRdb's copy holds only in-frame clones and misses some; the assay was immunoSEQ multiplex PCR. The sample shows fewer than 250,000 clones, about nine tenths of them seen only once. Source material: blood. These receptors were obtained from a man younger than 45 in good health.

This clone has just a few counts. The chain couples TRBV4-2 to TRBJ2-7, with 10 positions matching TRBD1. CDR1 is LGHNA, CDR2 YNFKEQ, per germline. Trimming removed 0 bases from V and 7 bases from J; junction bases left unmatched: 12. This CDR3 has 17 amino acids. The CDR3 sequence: CASSQDFSGTGALEQYF. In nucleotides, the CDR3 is TGTGCCAGCAGCCAAGATTTCTCCGGGACAGGGGCTTTGGAGCAGTACTTC.

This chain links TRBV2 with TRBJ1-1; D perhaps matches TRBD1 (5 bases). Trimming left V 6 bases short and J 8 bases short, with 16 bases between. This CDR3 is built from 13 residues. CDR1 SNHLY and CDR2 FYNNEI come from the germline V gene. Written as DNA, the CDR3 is TGTGCCAGCAGGAACTCCGGGACGAAAGAAGCTTTCTTT. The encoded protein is CASRNSGTKEAFF.

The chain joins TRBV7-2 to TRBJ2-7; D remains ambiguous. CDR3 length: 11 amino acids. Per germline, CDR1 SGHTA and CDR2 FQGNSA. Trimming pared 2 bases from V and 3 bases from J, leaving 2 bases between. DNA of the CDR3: TGTGCCAGCAGCTTAAGCTACGAGCAGTACTTC. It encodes CASSLSYEQYF.

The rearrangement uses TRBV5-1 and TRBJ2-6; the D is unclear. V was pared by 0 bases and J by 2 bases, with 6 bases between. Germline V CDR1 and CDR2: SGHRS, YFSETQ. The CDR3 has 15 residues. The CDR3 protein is CASSLAFPGANVLTF. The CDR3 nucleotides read TGCGCCAGCAGCTTGGCGTTCCCTGGGGCCAACGTCCTGACTTTC.

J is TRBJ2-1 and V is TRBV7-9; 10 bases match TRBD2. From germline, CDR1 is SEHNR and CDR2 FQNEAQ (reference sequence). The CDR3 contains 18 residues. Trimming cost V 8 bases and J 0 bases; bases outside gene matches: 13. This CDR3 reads CASGEASGGQSSYNEQFF. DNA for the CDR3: TGTGCCAGCGGGGAGGCTAGCGGGGGCCAGAGCTCCTACAATGAGCAGTTCTTC. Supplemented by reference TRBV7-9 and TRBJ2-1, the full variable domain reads DTGVSQNPRHKITKRGQNVTFRCDPISEHNRLYWYRQTLGQGPEFLTYFQNEAQLEKSRLLSDRFSAERPKGSFSTLEIQRTEQGDSAMYLCASGEASGGQSSYNEQFFGPGTRLTVL.

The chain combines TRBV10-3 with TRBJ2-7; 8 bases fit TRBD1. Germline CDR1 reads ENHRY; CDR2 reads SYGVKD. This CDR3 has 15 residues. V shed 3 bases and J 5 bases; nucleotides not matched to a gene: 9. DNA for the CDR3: TGTGCCATCAGTGAATCCGGCCAGGGGGCCCACGAGCAGTACTTC. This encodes CAISESGQGAHEQYF.

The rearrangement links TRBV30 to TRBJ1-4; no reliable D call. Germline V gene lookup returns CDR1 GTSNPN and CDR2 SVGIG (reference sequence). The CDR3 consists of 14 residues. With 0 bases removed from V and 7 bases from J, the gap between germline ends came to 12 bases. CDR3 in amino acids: CAWSVTGSGEKLFF. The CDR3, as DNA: TGTGCCTGGAGTGTAACGGGGTCAGGTGAAAAACTGTTTTTT.

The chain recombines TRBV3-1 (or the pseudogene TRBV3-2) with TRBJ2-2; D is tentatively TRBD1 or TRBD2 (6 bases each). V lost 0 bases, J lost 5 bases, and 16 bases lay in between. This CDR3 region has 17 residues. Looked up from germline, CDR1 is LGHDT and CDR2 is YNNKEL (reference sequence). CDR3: CASSQEGQGTYTGELFF. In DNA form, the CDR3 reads TGTGCCAGCAGCCAAGAAGGCCAGGGGACTTATACCGGGGAGCTGTTTTTT.

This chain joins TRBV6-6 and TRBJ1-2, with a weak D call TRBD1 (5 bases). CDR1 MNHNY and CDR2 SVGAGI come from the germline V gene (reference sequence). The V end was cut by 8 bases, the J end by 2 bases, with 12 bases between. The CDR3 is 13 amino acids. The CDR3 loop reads CASGLGGNYGYTF. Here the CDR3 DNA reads TGTGCCAGCGGACTGGGGGGGAACTATGGCTACACCTTC.

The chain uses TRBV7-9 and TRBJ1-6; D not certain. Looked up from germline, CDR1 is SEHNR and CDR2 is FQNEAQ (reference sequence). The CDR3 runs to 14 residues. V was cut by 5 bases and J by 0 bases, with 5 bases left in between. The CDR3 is CASSPDSYNSPLHF. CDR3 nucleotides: TGTGCCAGCAGCCCGGACTCCTATAATTCACCCCTCCACTTT.

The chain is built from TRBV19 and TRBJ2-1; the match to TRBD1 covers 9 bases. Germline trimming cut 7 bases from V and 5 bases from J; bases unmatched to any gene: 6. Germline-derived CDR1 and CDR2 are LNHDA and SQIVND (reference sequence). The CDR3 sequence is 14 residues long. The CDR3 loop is CASMGTGRNNEQFF. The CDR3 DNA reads TGTGCCAGTATGGGGACAGGGAGAAACAATGAGCAGTTCTTC.